This entry concerns a single TCR beta chain. Its antigen target is currently unknown. No much larger clonotype is one base removed from it; base qualities were not supplied. Related bone marrow donors provided peripheral blood samples on the day of marrow donation. Mononuclear cells from peripheral blood and bone marrow were separated by Ficoll-Hypaque density centrifugation and then cryopreserved. Taken from the germline V gene, the CDR1 and CDR2 loops are ENHRY and SYGVKD. The germline ends are 21 bases apart after V is trimmed by 10 bases and J by 6 bases. Reading from cysteine to phenylalanine, the CDR3 counts 14 amino acids. The read is trimmed to its CDR3 DNA, 42 bases read in frame from base 1. This sample was taken from a study of T cells after posttransplantation cyclophosphamide (dated by TCRdb to the mid-2010s). A note on the overall study: The study tracked T cell repertoire reconstitution by TRB sequencing after myeloablative bone marrow transplantation using posttransplantation cyclophosphamide as GVHD prophylaxis. Because TRA and TRB clonality correlated tightly in some 10 samples, the subsequent TCR analyses were limited to TRB only. Public TRB sequences were compared against a database of over 3,000 sequences linked to responses to pathogens, tumor antigens, self-antigens and alloantigens. In 3 patients, TRB sequencing was also performed on up to roughly 3 more blood samples taken 2 to 5.2 years after transplant, and in several patients, pretransplant blood was also TRB-sequenced. Antigen receptor sequencing was done on samples from some 40 PTCy-treated patients and from over 15 related bone marrow donors of those patients. Blood from every one of the 30 to 35 PTCy patients who had 1-year posttransplant specimens underwent TRB sequencing.

TRB sequencing used genomic DNA with the immunoSEQ assay at survey resolution or the hsTCRB kit. Per the source publication's procedure: Initial read processing used immunoSEQ software, and repertoire analyses used the LymphoSeq R package. Clonality was computed as 1 minus normalized Shannon entropy, and a Gini coefficient was also calculated for each TRB dataset. Phenotypes of unsorted samples were inferred by mapping TRB sequences from sorted subsets of the recipient or donor onto unsorted samples of the same recipient. TCRdb limited this immuneACCESS table to in-frame rearrangements with V and J called. A share of clones is missing; checked studies link under half to unresolved V genes, and the rest is unexplained. D and trimming were read from the DNA, whereas the V and J calls and clone size are those reported in that table. This sample is represented by tens of thousands of clones; approximately 90% of them were singletons. The ten largest make up less than 3.5% of the sample.

Overall results and qualifications from the work: At 1-2 months, donor-recipient similarity was low but rose over the first year, and the later blood repertoires were often dominated by donor CD8+ memory clones. Across approximately 45 patients, TRB clonality was highly associated with recipient CMV seropositivity and CMV reactivation, and diversity in PTCy patients was similar to diversity in CNI/methotrexate controls. The TRB repertoires of T cells infiltrating skin or GI tract showed only limited overlap with the TRB repertoires of T cells in blood.

The clonotype originates from a woman in her forties or fifties in good health and a related stem cell transplant donor. The chain is made from TRBV10-3 and TRBJ1-2, with TRBD1 tentatively as D gene (5 bases match). The sequenced material came from PBMCs. The CDR3 is CATVLTLGGDGYTF. The nucleotides are TGTGCCACCGTTCTGACATTGGGGGGAGATGGCTACACCTTC.